This T cell receptor beta chain is drawn from a study of brain T cells in children with intractable seizures. Notes on the study in general: Only CDR3 sequence similarity suggested viral specificity, without known HCMV serostatus.

Profiled with immunoSEQ multiplex PCR; TCRdb holds only in-frame clones, not every one. Found here are approximately 330,000 clones, over 90% of them singletons; the top ten hold 5.7%. In germline, CDR1 is MGHRA, CDR2 YSYEKL. This CDR3 is 14 amino acids long. Trimming removed 0 bases from V and 10 bases from J, with 10 bases in between. This clone has a handful of counts. Its antigen is as yet unknown. As for time point: blood from clinic visit 5 months post-surgery; TSC patient then seizure free. This chain uses TRBV4-1 with TRBJ1-6, with D perhaps matching TRBD1 (5 bases). The TCR comes from a boy younger than two with tuberous sclerosis and intractable seizures. The source was peripheral blood, collected more than 4 months after surgery. The CDR3 bases are TGCGCCAGCAGCCAAGAATGGGGGGGGTCACCCCTCCACTTT. Its translation is CASSQEWGGSPLHF.